Below, 20 T cell receptor beta chains from the same sample are listed, as sequenced in a study of post-analysis software for immune sequencing data. These receptors are not linked to any known antigen. Unique molecular identifiers were present in the TCR beta cDNA libraries. One entry per CDR3 protein, called by TCRdb with MiXCR from the PCR reads. The data show 650,000 to 850,000 distinct CDR3 sequences, 53% seen once. Study-wide results and caveats: Relative to controls, patients had 4 or 5 TRBV segments at higher frequency, with TRBV5-6, TRBV5-1 and TRBV20-1 among these.

The sequenced sample consisted of blood. These TCRs come from a girl between 10 and 17 years old with multiple sclerosis.

The gene calls are TRBV29-1 and TRBJ2-1; the match to TRBD1 covers 10 bases. The CDR3 totals 12 residues. CDR1 SQVTM and CDR2 ANQGSEA come from the germline V gene. The CDR3 coding sequence is TGCGGGTGGACAGGGGGTCGGGATGAGCAGTTCTTC. Amino acids: CGWTGGRDEQFF.

The chain combines TRBV5-1 with TRBJ2-3, with TRBD1 identical over 7 bases. CDR1 is SGHRS, CDR2 YFSETQ, per germline. Trimming took 4 bases from V and 4 from J; bases not matched to a gene: 6. CDR3 size: 14 residues. The CDR3 here is CASSQITGADTQYF. In DNA form, the CDR3 reads TGCGCCAGCAGCCAGATTACAGGGGCAGATACGCAGTATTTT.

V usage is TRBV20-1 and J usage is TRBJ2-3; no reliable D call. The germline V gene encodes CDR1 DFQATT and CDR2 SNEGSKA (reference sequence). V was shortened by 5 bases and J by 3 bases, with 21 bases between the two germline ends. The CDR3 sequence is 16 residues long. In DNA, the CDR3 is TGCAGTGCTTACTCTGTTCCAGCCCTTACAACAGATACGCAGTATTTT. It translates to CSAYSVPALTTDTQYF.

The chain combines TRBV2 with TRBJ2-3; TRBD2 matches at 15 bases. This CDR3 has 16 amino acids. With V trimmed by 8 bases and J by 3 bases, 6 bases remained unmatched. Germline V lookup: CDR1 SNHLY, CDR2 FYNNEI. The CDR3 here is CASGPGTSGRTDTQYF. In nucleotides, the CDR3 is TGTGCCAGCGGTCCGGGGACTAGCGGGAGGACAGATACGCAGTATTTT.

Comments on this clonotype: A read error is possible here, since a much larger clone lies one base away. The chain combines TRBV11-2 with TRBJ2-5, with D maybe TRBD1 (5 bases). CDR1 is SGHAT and CDR2 is FQNNGV in the germline V gene. The CDR3 is made up of 15 amino acids. CDR3 loop: CASGLATLREETQYF. In DNA form, the CDR3 reads TGTGCCAGCGGCTTAGCCACCCTCAGGGAAGAGACCCAGTACTTC.

This chain uses TRBV20-1 with TRBJ1-5; the D gene is possibly TRBD1 (5 bases). Germline CDR1 and CDR2: DFQATT and SNEGSKA (reference sequence). The CDR3 is 13 residues long. Trimming took off 6 bases at V and 4 bases at J, with 13 bases between the two ends. CDR3 nucleotides: TGCAGTGCGATCCGGGACCCTAATCAGCCCCAGCATTTT. This gives the protein CSAIRDPNQPQHF.

This clonotype was detected only a few times. The CDR3 region has the DNA TGCGCCAGCAGCCCGAAAGTACCGTCGGGGACCTACGAGCAGTACTTC. This sequence encodes CASSPKVPSGTYEQYF. The genes are TRBV5-1 and TRBJ2-7; weak D call: TRBD2 (5 bases). Germline lookup yields CDR1 SGHRS and CDR2 YFSETQ. The CDR3 spans 16 residues. V lost 4 bases, J lost 2 bases, and 19 bases lay in between.

CDR3 sequence reads: CASSYGGTGKVVYGYTF. In DNA, the CDR3 is TGTGCCAGCAGTTACGGCGGGACAGGGAAGGTCGTCTATGGCTACACCTTC. This chain links TRBV6-6 with TRBJ1-2, with TRBD1 identical over 9 bases. J gave up 4 bases and V 2 bases, and 11 bases lay outside the gene matches. In germline, CDR1 is MNHNY, CDR2 SVGAGI (reference sequence). This CDR3 has 17 residues.

In regard to this clonotype: A single base separates this from a much larger clone, so it may be a read error. V usage is TRBV7-3 and J usage is TRBJ2-1, with D perhaps assigned TRBD1 or TRBD2 (5 bases each). The germline gives CDR1 SGHTA, CDR2 FQGTGA. V was trimmed by 3 bases and J by 15 bases, leaving 18 bases between them. The CDR3 is made up of 13 amino acids. The CDR3 DNA is TGTGCCAGCAGCTTTAGTGGGACGGCGGACCGGTTCTTC. Amino acid sequence: CASSFSGTADRFF.

This clonotype was detected only a few times. This chain uses TRBV18 with TRBJ2-7; no firm D call. CDR1 is KGHSH and CDR2 is LQKENI in the germline V gene. The V gene lost 3 bases and the J gene lost 4 bases, with 13 bases spanning the gap. The CDR3 has 14 amino acids. The CDR3 DNA reads as TGTGCCAGCTCACCGTTAGGGTCTGGTTACGAGCAGTACTTC. Amino acid sequence: CASSPLGSGYEQYF.

The chain has TRBV7-6 and TRBJ2-4; 7 nucleotides align to TRBD1. J lost 5 bases, V lost 2 bases, and 9 bases had no gene match. This CDR3 spans 16 amino acids. Germline loops: CDR1 SGHVS, CDR2 FNYEAQ. Here the CDR3 DNA reads TGTGCCAGCAGCTTATCCGCAGGGGGAATTGAAAACATTCAGTACTTC. This codes for CASSLSAGGIENIQYF.

This clonotype was seen a handful of times. The chain links TRBV4-1 to TRBJ2-3, with D perhaps matching TRBD1 (6 bases). This CDR3 has 14 amino acids. The germline V gene has CDR1 MGHRA and CDR2 YSYEKL. The V end lost 1 base, the J end lost 3 bases, and 8 bases lay between the germline ends. CDR3 nucleotides: TGCGCCAGCAGCCAAGCTACAGGGACAGATACGCAGTATTTT. Its protein is CASSQATGTDTQYF.

The chain joins TRBV6-5 to TRBJ2-5; 7 nucleotides agree with TRBD1. The J call is uncertain, as TRBJ2-7 better fits the DNA end. This CDR3 comprises 17 residues. Germline V gene data show CDR1 as MNHEY and CDR2 as SVGAGI. CDR3 region: CASSYSLSYRGEDEQYF. As DNA, the CDR3 is TGTGCCAGCAGTTACTCGTTATCCTACAGGGGCGAGGACGAGCAGTACTTC.

The genes are TRBV27 and TRBJ1-2, with 9 bases that match TRBD1. This CDR3 has 12 amino acids. V lost 6 bases and J lost 8; bases outside the gene matches: 4. Germline-derived CDR1 and CDR2 are MNHEY and SMNVEV (reference sequence). As DNA, the CDR3 is TGTGCCAGCAGAACAGGGGGCCTGGGCTACACCTTC. Protein: CASRTGGLGYTF.

This CDR3 is CASSYEGYEQFF. DNA of the CDR3: TGTGCCAGCAGTTACGAAGGGTATGAGCAGTTCTTC. The chain combines TRBV6-5 with TRBJ2-1, with D unresolved. Deletions cut 2 bases from V and 8 bases from J, with 7 bases between. Germline-derived CDR1 and CDR2 are MNHEY and SVGAGI. CDR3 size: 12 residues.

V usage is TRBV15 and J usage is TRBJ2-3; D assignment may be TRBD1 or TRBD2 (5 bases each). Germline lookup yields CDR1 LNHNV and CDR2 YYDKDF (reference sequence). The CDR3 is 14 residues long. Trimming took 0 bases from V and 11 from J, leaving 15 bases between them. The CDR3 DNA reads as TGTGCCACCAGCAGAGATCCTGGGGACCCACAGCAGTATTTT. Translated: CATSRDPGDPQQYF.

V gene TRBV20-1 combines with J gene TRBJ1-1; unclear D gene. CDR1 and CDR2 (germline): DFQATT, SNEGSKA (reference sequence). The CDR3 has 13 residues. CDR3 sequence reads: CSALQLTNTEAFF. The CDR3 coding sequence is TGCAGCGCATTACAGCTTACGAACACTGAAGCTTTCTTT.

V is TRBV9 and J is TRBJ2-3; D may be TRBD1 (5 bases). The CDR3 is 14 amino acids. V lost 5 bases and J lost 2, with 12 bases in between. Per germline, CDR1 SGDLS and CDR2 YYNGEE. The DNA of the CDR3 is TGTGCCAGCAGACCTTTGACAGACACAGATACGCAGTATTTT. It is translated as CASRPLTDTDTQYF.

The CDR3 sequence: CASSRISGRGSDTQYF. CDR3 DNA: TGTGCCAGCAGCCGAATTAGCGGGAGGGGGTCAGATACGCAGTATTTT. The V gene is TRBV14, the J gene TRBJ2-3; 11 positions match TRBD2. In germline, CDR1 is SGHDN, CDR2 FVKESK. Trimming at V came to 4 bases and at J to 4 bases, leaving 7 bases not matched to a gene. The CDR3 length is 16 residues.

The chain carries TRBV20-1 and TRBJ2-5; TRBD2 might be the D (5 bases). The CDR3 loop spans 14 amino acids. V was trimmed by 6 bases and J by 5 bases, leaving 19 bases between them. The germline V gene encodes CDR1 DFQATT and CDR2 SNEGSKA (reference sequence). This CDR3 is CSALTRLAGETQYF. CDR3 nucleotide sequence: TGCAGTGCCCTGACCCGACTCGCGGGTGAGACCCAGTACTTC.